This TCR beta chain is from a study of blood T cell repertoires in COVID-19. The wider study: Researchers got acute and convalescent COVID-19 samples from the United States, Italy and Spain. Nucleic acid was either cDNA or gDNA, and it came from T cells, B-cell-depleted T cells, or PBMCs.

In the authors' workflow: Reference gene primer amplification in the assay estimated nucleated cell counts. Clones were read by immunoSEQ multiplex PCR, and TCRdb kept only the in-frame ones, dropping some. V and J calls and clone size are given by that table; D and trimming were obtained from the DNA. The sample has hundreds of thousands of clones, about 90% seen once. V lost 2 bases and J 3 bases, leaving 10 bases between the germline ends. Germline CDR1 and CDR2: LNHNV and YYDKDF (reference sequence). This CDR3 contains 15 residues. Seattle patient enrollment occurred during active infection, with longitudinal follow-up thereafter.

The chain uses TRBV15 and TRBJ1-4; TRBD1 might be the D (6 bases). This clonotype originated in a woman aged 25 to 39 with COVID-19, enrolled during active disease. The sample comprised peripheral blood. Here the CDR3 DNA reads TGTGCCACCAGCAGATTACAGGGCCCTAATGAAAAACTGTTTTTT. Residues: CATSRLQGPNEKLFF.